The 10 T cell receptor beta chains given below trace back to one sample, sequenced in a study of tumor-infiltrating lymphocytes in localized non-small cell lung cancer (TCRdb year 2021). Library method: the immunoSEQ multiplex PCR assay. Sourced from immuneACCESS, this table was stored by TCRdb with only in-frame sequences that have V and J called. A share of the clones is absent; for the studies checked, an unresolved V gene accounts for under half, and the remainder has no known explanation. For this sample the table gives some 12,000 clones, of which 60% to 85% were detected only once. The ten most abundant clones make up 4% to 5% of the sample. Specimen: lung tumor tissue. Receptors were obtained from a human donor with non-small cell lung cancer.

The chain joins TRBV5-4 to TRBJ2-2, with 7 bases aligning to TRBD1. CDR3 length: 15 residues. The V and J ends lost 4 bases and 6 bases, in that order; junction bases with no gene match: 9. CDR1 and CDR2 from the germline V gene are SGHNT and YYREEE (reference sequence). The CDR3 region is CASSRPQTGPGELFF. The DNA for the CDR3 is TGTGCCAGCAGCCGCCCCCAGACAGGGCCCGGGGAGCTGTTTTTT.

This chain joins TRBV4-1 and TRBJ1-1; D unresolved. This CDR3 region has 12 residues. V was cut by 7 bases and J by 11 bases, with 17 bases left in between. CDR1 and CDR2 (germline): MGHRA, YSYEKL. The CDR3 sequence: CASTGTGPGAFF. The CDR3 DNA reads TGCGCCAGCACCGGAACGGGCCCTGGGGCTTTCTTT.

The chain uses TRBV5-6 and TRBJ1-1; no firm D call. Germline CDR1 is SGHDT and CDR2 is YYEEEE. V was pared by 0 bases and J by 8 bases, with 11 bases between. The length of the CDR3 is 13 residues. Written as DNA, the CDR3 is TGTGCCAGCAGCTTGGCTCACGAGAAAGAAGCTTTCTTT. It is translated as CASSLAHEKEAFF.

The chain has TRBV7-2 and TRBJ1-1; D is possibly TRBD1 (6 bases). Trimming took 1 base from V and 9 from J, leaving 12 bases between them. Germline V gives CDR1 SGHTA, CDR2 FQGNSA. The CDR3 sequence is 13 residues long. CDR3 DNA: TGTGCCAGCAGCTTAGTCATAGACAGGCAAGCTTTCTTT. This encodes CASSLVIDRQAFF.

The V gene is TRBV19, the J gene TRBJ2-3, with D uncertain. V was clipped by 3 bases and J by 2 bases, with 12 bases between them. The CDR3 sequence is 15 residues long. Germline CDR1 and CDR2: LNHDA and SQIVND (reference sequence). The CDR3 DNA sequence: TGTGCCAGTAGTATGGACCGGCTAAACACAGATACGCAGTATTTT. It codes for CASSMDRLNTDTQYF.

The V call is TRBV6-5, the J call TRBJ1-5; possibly TRBD1 for D (6 bases). Germline CDR1 and CDR2: MNHEY and SVGAGI. V lost 5 bases and J 2 bases, leaving 13 bases between the germline ends. The CDR3 has 15 amino acids. The CDR3 DNA reads as TGTGCCAGCAGTCGCGGGGGGCTCGGCAATCAGCCCCAGCATTTT. Translating gives CASSRGGLGNQPQHF.

The V and J genes are TRBV7-2 and TRBJ1-4; D call uncertain. V was trimmed by 5 bases and J by 8 bases, leaving 9 bases between them. Germline values: CDR1 SGHTA, CDR2 FQGNSA. The CDR3 totals 12 residues. The CDR3 spells CASSPRPEKLFF. The CDR3 region has the DNA TGTGCCAGCAGCCCACGACCGGAAAAACTGTTTTTT.

The V gene is TRBV5-1, the J gene TRBJ1-4; 9 bases are shared with TRBD1. Germline CDR1 and CDR2: SGHRS and YFSETQ. The J segment lost 10 bases and the V segment lost 0 bases, leaving 1 base of the junction unmatched. The CDR3 is 13 amino acids. CDR3 loop: CASSLGDRAKLFF. Here the CDR3 DNA reads TGCGCCAGCAGCTTGGGGGACAGGGCAAAACTGTTTTTT.

This clone was recorded a few times. V is TRBV5-6 and J is TRBJ1-2; D is unresolved. The CDR3 contains 12 residues. V was shortened by 1 base and J by 12 bases, with 13 bases between the two germline ends. CDR1 and CDR2 (germline): SGHDT, YYEEEE. This chain's CDR3 is CASSLNSKGHTF. For the CDR3, the DNA is TGTGCCAGCAGCTTGAATTCTAAGGGCCACACCTTC. Variable domain in full (rest from reference TRBV5-6 and TRBJ1-2): DAGVTQSPTHLIKTRGQQVTLRCSPKSGHDTVSWYQQALGQGPQFIFQYYEEEERQRGNFPDRFSGHQFPNYSSELNVNALLLGDSALYLCASSLNSKGHTFGSGTRLTVV.

This clone was counted only a few times. The chain joins TRBV28 to TRBJ1-5, with D maybe TRBD1 (5 bases). Germline CDR1 MDHEN, CDR2 SYDVKM. V lost 4 bases and J 0 bases, leaving 13 bases between the germline ends. The CDR3 extends over 16 amino acids. The CDR3 DNA sequence: TGTGCCAGCAGTTCCCAGGGAGGGTATAGCAATCAGCCCCAGCATTTT. As protein: CASSSQGGYSNQPQHF.